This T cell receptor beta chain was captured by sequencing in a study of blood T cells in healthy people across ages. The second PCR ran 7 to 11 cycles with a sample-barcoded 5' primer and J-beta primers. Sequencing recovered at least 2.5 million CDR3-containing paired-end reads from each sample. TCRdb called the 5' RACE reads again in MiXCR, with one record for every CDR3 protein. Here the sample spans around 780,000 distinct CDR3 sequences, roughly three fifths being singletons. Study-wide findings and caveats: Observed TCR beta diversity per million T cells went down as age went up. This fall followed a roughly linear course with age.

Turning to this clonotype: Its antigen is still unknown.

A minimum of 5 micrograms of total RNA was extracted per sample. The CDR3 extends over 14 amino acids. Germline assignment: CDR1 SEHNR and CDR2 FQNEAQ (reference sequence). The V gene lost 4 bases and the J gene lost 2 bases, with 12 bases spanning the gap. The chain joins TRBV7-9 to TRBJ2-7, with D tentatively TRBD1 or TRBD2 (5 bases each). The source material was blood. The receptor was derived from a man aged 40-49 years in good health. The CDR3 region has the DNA TGTGCCAGCAGCTACCGGGACCGACCCTACGAGCAGTACTTC. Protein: CASSYRDRPYEQYF.